Presented here are 9 T cell receptor beta chains from one specimen sequenced in a study of post-analysis software for immune sequencing data. For these receptors, no antigen is known. Study-level points and caveats: Among roughly five TRBV segments more frequent in patients than controls were TRBV5-6, TRBV5-1 and TRBV20-1.

Built from TCR beta cDNA, the libraries had unique molecular identifiers in them. One entry per CDR3 protein results from TCRdb running MiXCR on the PCR reads. The sample has approximately 730,000 distinct CDR3 sequences; about 45% are singletons. Sequences were obtained from blood. Receptor source: a girl aged 10-17 years with multiple sclerosis.

V and J are TRBV28 and TRBJ2-3; TRBD2 agrees at 9 bases. Germline CDR1 MDHEN, CDR2 SYDVKM. The CDR3 spans 16 residues. V was pared by 8 bases and J by 4 bases, with 13 bases of the junction left unmatched. The CDR3 spells CASSDKAGGWPDTQYF. CDR3 DNA sequence: TGTGCCAGCTCTGATAAGGCGGGAGGGTGGCCAGATACGCAGTATTTT.

The V and J genes are TRBV5-1 and TRBJ1-1; a weak D match, TRBD1 (5 bases). The CDR3 covers 14 residues. Trimming removed 3 bases at V and 1 base at J, with 10 bases between. Germline V gene data show CDR1 as SGHRS and CDR2 as YFSETQ. CDR3 sequence (DNA): TGCGCCAGCAGCTGGGGCGGGGAGAACACTGAAGCTTTCTTT. Residues: CASSWGGENTEAFF.

This clonotype was counted between two and nine times. The rearrangement links TRBV20-1 to TRBJ1-5; D gene ambiguous. Trimming cost V 1 base and J 6 bases, with 13 bases left between them. CDR3 length equals 14 residues. Germline V gene sequence: CDR1 DFQATT, CDR2 SNEGSKA (reference sequence). The CDR3 sequence is CSARVAKSGQPQHF. DNA for the CDR3: TGCAGTGCTAGAGTGGCCAAATCGGGTCAGCCCCAGCATTTT.

CDR3 sequence reads: CSLRVRDNKRTQYF. The CDR3 DNA reads as TGCAGTCTCCGGGTTCGAGACAACAAGAGGACCCAGTACTTC. This chain links TRBV29-1 with TRBJ2-4; D not resolved. The J call may be wrong; the DNA end is better matched by TRBJ2-5. Germline V gene lookup returns CDR1 SQVTM and CDR2 ANQGSEA. CDR3 size: 14 residues.

The chain links TRBV12-3 or TRBV12-4 to TRBJ2-7; the D gene is possibly TRBD2 (6 bases). The V and J ends lost 3 bases and 0 bases respectively, with 15 bases between them. The CDR3 has 16 amino acids. The DNA of the CDR3 is TGTGCCAGCAGTTTTCAGATGGCTAGCGACTCCTACGAGCAGTACTTC. This codes for CASSFQMASDSYEQYF.

Remarks on this clonotype: At one end, the junction sequence differs from germline, possibly due to a read error. The chain links TRBV10-3 to TRBJ2-1; 9 bases match TRBD2. Germline V gives CDR1 ENHRY, CDR2 SYGVKD. The CDR3 consists of 16 residues. The CDR3 DNA reads as TGTGCTATCAGTGAGTCGAGTAGCGGGAGAATCGATGAGCAGTTCTTC. This codes for CAISESSSGRIDEQFF.

A few counts support this clonotype. The V and J genes are TRBV28 and TRBJ2-3; D unresolved. V was shortened by 7 bases and J by 1 base, with 6 bases between the two germline ends. The CDR3 has 12 amino acids. Germline V lookup: CDR1 MDHEN, CDR2 SYDVKM. CDR3 amino acids: CASKVGTDTQYF. The CDR3 DNA follows: TGTGCCAGCAAAGTGGGCACAGATACGCAGTATTTT. The full variable domain, rest sourced from reference TRBV28 and TRBJ2-3, is DVKVTQSSRYLVKRTGEKVFLECVQDMDHENMFWYRQDPGLGLRLIYFSYDVKMKEKGDIPEGYSVSREKKERFSLILESASTNQTSMYLCASKVGTDTQYFGPGTRLTVL.

This chain uses TRBV28 with TRBJ2-1; D unresolved. V gave up 5 bases and J gave up 1 base, with 27 bases separating them. Germline V gives CDR1 MDHEN, CDR2 SYDVKM. This CDR3 spans 20 amino acids. CDR3 loop: CASSPRNCLETLGSYNEQFF. The DNA for the CDR3 is TGTGCCAGCAGTCCCCGTAATTGTCTAGAGACCCTAGGGTCCTACAATGAGCAGTTCTTC.

This clonotype turned up a few times. The rearrangement links TRBV7-2 to TRBJ1-2; 9 bases fit TRBD1. J was trimmed by 0 bases and V by 4 bases; bases with no gene match: 6. The CDR3 contains 16 residues. Germline-derived CDR1 and CDR2 are SGHTA and FQGNSA. The CDR3 region is CASSSNTGGTNYGYTF. CDR3 in DNA: TGTGCCAGCAGCTCAAACACAGGGGGCACTAACTATGGCTACACCTTC. The entire variable domain, with the rest obtained from reference TRBV7-2 and TRBJ1-2, is as follows: GAGVSQSPSNKVTEKGKDVELRCDPISGHTALYWYRQSLGQGLEFLIYFQGNSAPDKSGLPSDRFSAERTGGSVSTLTIQRTQQEDSAVYLCASSSNTGGTNYGYTFGSGTRLTVV.